The sequence of this T cell receptor (beta chain) was determined in a study of cytomegalovirus exposure and HLA in healthy donors. Study background: Early release data held tens of millions of unique TCRs from HLA-typed donors.

Study observations and caveats: TCR beta chains associated with HLA were, in a later analysis, more clonally expanded than equally common others. The Asian-associated ancestry cluster reportedly had fewer N-insertions than the approximately 670-donor mean in a later analysis.

CDR1 and CDR2 (germline): SEHNR, FQNEAQ (reference sequence). The CDR3 length is 14 residues. Trimming took 1 base from V and 7 from J; bases not matched to a gene: 5. In the PCR, 60 Vbeta and 13 Jbeta primers were used. Libraries were prepared by immunoSEQ multiplex PCR; TCRdb keeps only in-frame clonotypes and omits some of them. The table has about 110,000 clones, about four fifths seen once; the top ten hold 2.2%. As to this clone: Its antigen is not known.

This chain connects TRBV7-9 to TRBJ1-1, with 8 bases identical to TRBD1. The sample consisted of PBMCs. The sequence was obtained from a woman under 40 in good health and CMV-seronegative. The CDR3 coding sequence is TGTGCCAGCAGCTTAGGAAGCAGGGGGCTTGAAGCTTTCTTT. Residues: CASSLGSRGLEAFF.